This entry lists 31 T cell receptor beta chains sequenced from one sample in a study of beta chain features in type 1 diabetes. As every portion of the isolated RNA was reverse transcribed, the sequencing read expressed TCRB transcripts. Measured with immunoSEQ multiplex PCR; TCRdb has only the in-frame clones, and not every one. The data contain about half a million clones, about an eighth of them singletons. Sequencing used naive CD4+ T cells from blood. The receptors stem from a woman under 30 in good health.

This clone showed up just a few times. The chain uses TRBV27 and TRBJ2-7; 8 nucleotides align to TRBD2. Germline trimming cut 3 bases from V and 3 bases from J; bases unmatched to any gene: 16. The V gene's germline CDR1 is MNHEY and CDR2 SMNVEV (reference sequence). The CDR3 covers 18 residues. CDR3 DNA: TGTGCCAGCAGTTTGGCTGCAGGCTGGGGACTAGGCAGCTACGAGCAGTACTTC. Encoded protein: CASSLAAGWGLGSYEQYF.

In regard to this clone: A much larger clone differs by one base, so this may be a read error. Other nucleotide sequences in the sample specify the same CDR3. The J gene is TRBJ2-1, the V gene TRBV28; D ambiguous. Germline V gene sequence: CDR1 MDHEN, CDR2 SYDVKM. Trimming took 5 bases from V and 2 from J, leaving 1 base between them. The length of the CDR3 is 11 residues. This chain's CDR3 is CASSPYNEQFF. The CDR3, as DNA: TGTGCCAGCAGTCCCTACAATGAGCAGTTCTTC.

V and J are TRBV7-3 and TRBJ2-1; D is possibly TRBD2 (6 bases). The CDR3 runs 13 residues. Trimming shortened V by 2 bases and J by 13 bases, and 15 bases separated the two germline ends. The germline CDR1 and CDR2 sequences are SGHTA and FQGTGA. Here the CDR3 reads CASSLSPGTAQFF. CDR3 bases: TGTGCCAGCAGCTTATCCCCGGGGACTGCCCAGTTCTTC.

A few counts support this clone. The chain joins TRBV27 to TRBJ2-3; D is possibly TRBD2 (6 bases). The germline V gene has CDR1 MNHEY and CDR2 SMNVEV (reference sequence). Trimming removed 2 bases at V and 4 bases at J, with 10 bases between. This CDR3 region has 14 residues. CDR3 in amino acids: CASSLLGSPDTQYF. DNA of the CDR3: TGTGCCAGCAGTTTACTCGGGAGTCCAGATACGCAGTATTTT.

Written as DNA, the CDR3 is TGCGCCAGCAGCCAAGGACAGAATGGAAACACCATATATTTT. Protein sequence: CASSQGQNGNTIYF. This chain joins TRBV5-1 and TRBJ1-3; the D gene is possibly TRBD1 (6 bases). Germline lookup yields CDR1 SGHRS and CDR2 YFSETQ. Trimming shortened V by 4 bases and J by 3 bases, and 11 bases separated the two germline ends. The CDR3 is made up of 14 amino acids.

A few counts support this clone. J is TRBJ2-3 and V is TRBV14, with 7 bases identical to TRBD2. CDR3 length equals 16 residues. V lost 1 base to trimming and J lost 3 bases; unmatched junction nucleotides: 7. The germline V gene encodes CDR1 SGHDN and CDR2 FVKESK. CDR3 bases: TGTGCCAGCAGCCAAGTGGACGGGAGGCGGACAGATACGCAGTATTTT. Protein product: CASSQVDGRRTDTQYF.

This clone was counted only a few times. The chain employs TRBV5-6 and TRBJ2-1, with D possibly called TRBD1 or TRBD2 (5 bases each). The CDR3 extends over 13 amino acids. From germline, CDR1 is SGHDT and CDR2 YYEEEE. V was pared by 1 base and J by 8 bases, with 10 bases between. The CDR3 nucleotides read TGTGCCAGCAGCTTGTTGAGGGGCTATGAGCAGTTCTTC. Its translation: CASSLLRGYEQFF.

This clone was counted a few times. The chain carries TRBV18 and TRBJ2-3; D remains unclear. CDR1 is KGHSH and CDR2 is LQKENI in the germline V gene. V was pared by 4 bases and J by 4 bases, with 6 bases between. The CDR3 has 12 amino acids. The CDR3 sequence is CASSLGSDTQYF. The DNA for the CDR3 is TGTGCCAGCTCACTGGGTTCAGATACGCAGTATTTT.

The chain is built from TRBV7-8 and TRBJ2-4, with 9 bases that match TRBD1. This CDR3 is 16 amino acids long. Looked up from germline, CDR1 is SGHVS and CDR2 is FQNEAQ. With 5 bases clipped from V and 1 base from J, the junction kept 6 bases outside the gene matches. The CDR3 DNA is TGTGCCAGCAGCCGGGACAGGGATCTTGCCAAAAACATTCAGTACTTC. It encodes CASSRDRDLAKNIQYF.

J is TRBJ2-7 and V is TRBV18; D remains unclear. Germline V lookup: CDR1 KGHSH, CDR2 LQKENI. Trimming pared 3 bases from V and 3 bases from J, leaving 12 bases between. The CDR3 has 14 residues. The CDR3 DNA is TGTGCCAGCTCACCCGACGGTATATACTACGAGCAGTACTTC. Translated: CASSPDGIYYEQYF.

CDR3 in amino acids: CASSLKQLSYNEQFF. The CDR3 DNA follows: TGTGCCAGCAGCTTGAAACAGCTCTCCTACAATGAGCAGTTCTTC. V is TRBV7-9 and J is TRBJ2-1; no definite D call. CDR3 length equals 15 residues. Trimming stripped 3 bases from V and 0 bases from J, with 9 bases between. Germline CDR1 is SEHNR and CDR2 is FQNEAQ (reference sequence).

The chain employs TRBV5-1 and TRBJ2-5; no clear D. The germline CDR1 and CDR2 sequences are SGHRS and YFSETQ. V was trimmed by 7 bases and J by 4 bases, leaving 14 bases between them. This CDR3 spans 13 amino acids. The CDR3 region is CASLPDWGETQYF. DNA of the CDR3: TGCGCCAGCCTTCCCGACTGGGGAGAGACCCAGTACTTC.

CDR3 protein: CASSPIHLKPYEQYF. The CDR3 bases are TGCGCCAGCAGCCCCATTCACTTGAAACCCTACGAGCAGTACTTC. The chain recombines TRBV5-1 with TRBJ2-7; D is undetermined. This CDR3 is built from 15 residues. Germline CDR1 is SGHRS and CDR2 is YFSETQ. With 4 bases removed from V and 2 bases from J, the gap between germline ends came to 16 bases.

V gene TRBV28 combines with J gene TRBJ2-7, with D unclear. The V gene's germline CDR1 is MDHEN and CDR2 SYDVKM. CDR3 length: 11 amino acids. Trimming took 6 bases from V and 2 from J, leaving 5 bases between them. CDR3 residues: CASSSAYEQYV. The CDR3, as DNA: TGTGCCAGCAGCAGCGCCTACGAGCAGTACGTC.

This clone was observed a handful of times. The CDR3 coding sequence is TGTGCCAGCAGCGTAGCAGCTAGCGGGGGTCCAACCTACGAGCAGTACGTC. Amino acids: CASSVAASGGPTYEQYV. The chain has TRBV9 and TRBJ2-7, with TRBD2 identical over 10 bases. CDR3 size: 17 residues. The trim removed 0 bases at V and 2 bases at J, leaving 8 bases unmatched. In germline, CDR1 is SGDLS, CDR2 YYNGEE.

The chain employs TRBV5-1 and TRBJ2-1, with D unclear. Trimming took 5 bases from V and 6 from J, leaving 15 bases between them. Germline V gives CDR1 SGHRS, CDR2 YFSETQ. CDR3 size: 14 residues. As DNA, the CDR3 is TGCGCCAGCAGTCTGTCCATCTTGAGCAATGAGCAGTTCTTC. Its translation: CASSLSILSNEQFF.

The J gene is TRBJ2-1, the V gene TRBV5-1, with D perhaps TRBD2 (7 bases). V was shortened by 6 bases and J by 4 bases, with 14 bases between the two germline ends. Germline CDR1 and CDR2: SGHRS and YFSETQ. CDR3 length: 14 amino acids. The CDR3 region is CASTGGSLYNEQFF. CDR3 coding DNA: TGCGCCAGCACGGGGGGCTCCCTTTACAATGAGCAGTTCTTC.

This clone has more than one count but fewer than ten. The rearrangement joins TRBV7-8 to TRBJ1-2; D is perhaps TRBD1 (6 bases). The V gene lost 5 bases and the J gene lost 4 bases, with 14 bases spanning the gap. CDR3 size: 14 residues. Germline V gives CDR1 SGHVS, CDR2 FQNEAQ. The CDR3 sequence is CASSRVQGGYGYTF. The CDR3 nucleotides are TGTGCCAGCAGCAGAGTACAGGGTGGCTATGGCTACACCTTC.

This clone was detected only a few times. J is TRBJ2-7 and V is TRBV7-2; the match to TRBD1 covers 9 bases. Germline V CDR1 and CDR2: SGHTA, FQGNSA. This CDR3 region has 17 residues. V dropped 6 bases and J dropped 2; count of bases not matched to a gene: 14. CDR3 sequence: CASSLHVTGTGTYEQYF. In DNA, the CDR3 is TGTGCCAGCAGTTTACATGTCACCGGGACAGGGACCTACGAGCAGTACTTC. Full variable domain (missing parts from reference TRBV7-2 and TRBJ2-7): GAGVSQSPSNKVTEKGKDVELRCDPISGHTALYWYRQSLGQGLEFLIYFQGNSAPDKSGLPSDRFSAERTGGSVSTLTIQRTQQEDSAVYLCASSLHVTGTGTYEQYFGPGTRLTVT.

This clone was counted only a few times. The V gene is TRBV2, the J gene TRBJ2-1, with 9 bases identical to TRBD1. Germline CDR1 is SNHLY and CDR2 is FYNNEI. The CDR3 runs to 12 residues. With V trimmed by 5 bases and J by 13 bases, 6 bases remained unmatched. The CDR3 region has the DNA TGTGCCAGCAGTCGGCTGGGACAGGGACAGTTCTTC. The encoded protein is CASSRLGQGQFF. Drawing the rest from reference TRBV2 and TRBJ2-1, the complete variable domain is EPEVTQTPSHQVTQMGQEVILRCVPISNHLYFYWYRQILGQKVEFLVSFYNNEISEKSEIFDDQFSVERPDGSNFTLKIRSTKLEDSAMYFCASSRLGQGQFFGPGTRLTVL.

The sample holds a few counts of this clone. The sample holds other DNA sequences that translate to the same CDR3. The V and J genes are TRBV18 and TRBJ2-7; D is unresolved. The germline gives CDR1 KGHSH, CDR2 LQKENI. CDR3 length: 13 amino acids. V lost 2 bases to trimming and J lost 2 bases, with 7 bases between them. For the CDR3, the DNA is TGTGCCAGCTCACCAAATCCTACCTACGAGCAGTACTTC. It yields the protein CASSPNPTYEQYF. The full variable domain, with the rest looked up from reference TRBV18 and TRBJ2-7, is NAGVMQNPRHLVRRRGQEARLRCSPMKGHSHVYWYRQLPEEGLKFMVYLQKENIIDESGMPKERFSAEFPKEGPSILRIQQVVRGDSAAYFCASSPNPTYEQYFGPGTRLTVT.

The chain couples TRBV19 to TRBJ1-5; D perhaps matches TRBD1 (5 bases). The CDR3 is 15 amino acids. Germline V gene data show CDR1 as LNHDA and CDR2 as SQIVND (reference sequence). The V end was cut by 3 bases, the J end by 4 bases, with 13 bases between. CDR3 protein: CASSMVDRENQPQHF. CDR3 in DNA: TGTGCCAGTAGTATGGTTGACAGAGAGAATCAGCCCCAGCATTTT.

This sequence joins TRBV7-2 and TRBJ2-7; D is unresolved. The CDR3 runs 12 residues. V dropped 2 bases and J dropped 6 bases, with 8 bases sitting between them. Germline assignment: CDR1 SGHTA and CDR2 FQGNSA. This CDR3 is CASSLRLGEQYF. CDR3 sequence (DNA): TGTGCCAGCAGCTTACGCCTGGGCGAGCAGTACTTC.

V is TRBV29-1 and J is TRBJ1-1; D gene unclear. The length of the CDR3 is 10 residues. V lost 7 bases, J lost 13 bases, and 16 bases lay in between. Germline V gene lookup returns CDR1 SQVTM and CDR2 ANQGSEA. The CDR3 loop reads CSAGSTVIFF. The DNA for the CDR3 is TGCAGCGCCGGTAGTACAGTTATTTTCTTT.

Comments on this clone: The junction departs from the called germline gene at one end, perhaps through a read error. The chain is built from TRBV30 and TRBJ1-2, with 10 bases aligning to TRBD1. The CDR3 runs to 12 residues. CDR1 and CDR2 from the germline V gene are GTSNPN and SVGIG (reference sequence). CDR3 sequence (DNA): TGTGCCTGGAGTGTGGGACAGGGGAAAGCTGGATTC. The encoded protein is CAWSVGQGKAGF.

The chain uses TRBV30 and TRBJ1-5; tentative D call: TRBD1 (6 bases). Trimming removed 5 bases at V and 1 base at J, with 12 bases between. The CDR3 contains 14 residues. Germline CDR1 and CDR2: GTSNPN and SVGIG (reference sequence). This CDR3 is CAWAYRGSNQPQHF. The CDR3 region has the DNA TGTGCCTGGGCCTATAGGGGGAGCAATCAGCCCCAGCATTTT.

This clone was picked up a small number of times. The chain couples TRBV15 to TRBJ2-3; no clear D. The CDR3 sequence is 14 residues long. CDR1 LNHNV and CDR2 YYDKDF come from the germline V gene (reference sequence). V lost 7 bases and J 1 base, leaving 12 bases between the germline ends. This chain's CDR3 is CATNPSVGTDTQYF. CDR3 bases: TGTGCCACCAACCCCTCCGTAGGCACAGATACGCAGTATTTT. Combining the CDR3 with reference TRBV15 and TRBJ2-3 gives the whole variable domain DAMVIQNPRYQVTQFGKPVTLSCSQTLNHNVMYWYQQKSSQAPKLLFHYYDKDFNNEADTPDNFQSRRPNTSFCFLDIRSPGLGDTAMYLCATNPSVGTDTQYFGPGTRLTVL.

This clone was seen only a few times. The chain employs TRBV9 and TRBJ2-3; TRBD2 matches 7 bases. Germline assignment: CDR1 SGDLS and CDR2 YYNGEE. CDR3 length: 17 amino acids. The trim removed 0 bases at V and 0 bases at J, leaving 7 bases unmatched. In DNA, the CDR3 is TGTGCCAGCAGCGTAGGAATGTCTAGCGGTAGCACAGATACGCAGTATTTT. Protein: CASSVGMSSGSTDTQYF.

The chain couples TRBV4-1 to TRBJ1-5; the D is unclear. Trimming stripped 1 base from V and 0 bases from J, with 7 bases between. Germline CDR1 MGHRA, CDR2 YSYEKL. The CDR3 has 15 residues. CDR3 DNA sequence: TGCGCCAGCAGCCAAGTGGGCAGTAGCAATCAGCCCCAGCATTTT. This sequence encodes CASSQVGSSNQPQHF.

The chain couples TRBV14 to TRBJ2-1; 7 bases agree with TRBD2. The V segment lost 1 base and the J segment 2 bases; nucleotides outside the gene matches: 11. Germline values: CDR1 SGHDN, CDR2 FVKESK. This CDR3 contains 18 residues. CDR3 in DNA: TGTGCCAGCAGCCAAGGAAAGCGGGATAAGGGCACCTACAATGAGCAGTTCTTC. It yields the protein CASSQGKRDKGTYNEQFF. Complete variable domain (other parts from reference TRBV14 and TRBJ2-1): EAGVTQFPSHSVIEKGQTVTLRCDPISGHDNLYWYRRVMGKEIKFLLHFVKESKQDESGMPNNRFLAERTGGTYSTLKVQPAELEDSGVYFCASSQGKRDKGTYNEQFFGPGTRLTVL.

This clone was picked up a small number of times. This chain joins TRBV5-1 and TRBJ2-3; either TRBD1 or TRBD2 may supply D (5 bases each). There are 16 residues in the CDR3. Germline values: CDR1 SGHRS, CDR2 YFSETQ. Deletions cut 0 bases from V and 0 bases from J, with 11 bases between. The CDR3 region is CASSLGDLTSTDTQYF. For the CDR3, the DNA is TGCGCCAGCAGCTTGGGGGACCTCACTAGCACAGATACGCAGTATTTT.